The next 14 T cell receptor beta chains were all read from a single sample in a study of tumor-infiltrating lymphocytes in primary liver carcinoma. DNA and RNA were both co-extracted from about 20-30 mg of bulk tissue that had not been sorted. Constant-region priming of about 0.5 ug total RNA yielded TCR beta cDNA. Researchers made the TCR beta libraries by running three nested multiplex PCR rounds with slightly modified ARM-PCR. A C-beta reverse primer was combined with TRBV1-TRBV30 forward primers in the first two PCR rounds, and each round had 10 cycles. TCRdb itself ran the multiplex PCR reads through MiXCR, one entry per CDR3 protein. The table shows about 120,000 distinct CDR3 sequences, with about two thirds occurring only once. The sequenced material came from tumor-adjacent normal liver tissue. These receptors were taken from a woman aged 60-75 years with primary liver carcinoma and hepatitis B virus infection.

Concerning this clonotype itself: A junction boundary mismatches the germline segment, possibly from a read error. The CDR3 nucleotides are TGCGCCAGCATCCAAATAGCGGGAGTGGACGAGCAGTACTTC. Translation: CASIQIAGVDEQYF. The rearrangement joins TRBV11-2 to TRBJ2-7, with TRBD2 identical over 9 bases. Germline V CDR1 and CDR2: SGHAT, FQNNGV. This CDR3 comprises 14 residues.

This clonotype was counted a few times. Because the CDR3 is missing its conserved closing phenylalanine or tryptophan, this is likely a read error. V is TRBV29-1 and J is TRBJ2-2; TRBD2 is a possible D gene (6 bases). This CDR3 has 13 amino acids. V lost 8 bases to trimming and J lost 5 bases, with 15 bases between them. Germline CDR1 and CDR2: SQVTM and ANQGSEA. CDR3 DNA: TGCAGCTCTCGGACGGGGGAGACCGGGGAGCTGTTTCTT. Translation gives CSSRTGETGELFL.

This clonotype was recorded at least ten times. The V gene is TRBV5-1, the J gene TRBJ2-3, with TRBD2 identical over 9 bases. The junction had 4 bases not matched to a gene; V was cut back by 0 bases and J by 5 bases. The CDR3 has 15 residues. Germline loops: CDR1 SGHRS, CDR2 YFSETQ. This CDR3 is CASSLGGRAEDTQYF. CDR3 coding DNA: TGCGCCAGCAGCTTGGGCGGGAGGGCGGAAGATACGCAGTATTTT.

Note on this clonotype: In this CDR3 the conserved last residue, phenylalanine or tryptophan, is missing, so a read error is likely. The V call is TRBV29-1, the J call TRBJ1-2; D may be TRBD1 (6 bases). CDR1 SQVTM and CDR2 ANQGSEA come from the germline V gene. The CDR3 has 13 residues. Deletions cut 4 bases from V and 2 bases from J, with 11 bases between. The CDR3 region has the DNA TGCAGCGTTGTAGACAGGAAGAACTATGGCTACACCCTC. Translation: CSVVDRKNYGYTL.

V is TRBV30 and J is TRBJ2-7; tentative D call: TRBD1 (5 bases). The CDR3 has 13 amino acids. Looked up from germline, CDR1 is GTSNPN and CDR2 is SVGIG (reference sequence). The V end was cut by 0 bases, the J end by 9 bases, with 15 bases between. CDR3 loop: CAWSVLGARVQYF. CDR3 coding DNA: TGTGCCTGGAGTGTACTTGGGGCCCGGGTGCAGTACTTC.

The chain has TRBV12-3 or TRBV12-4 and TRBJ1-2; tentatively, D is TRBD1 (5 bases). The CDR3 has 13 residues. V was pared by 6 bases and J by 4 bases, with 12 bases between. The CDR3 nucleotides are TGTGCCAGCAGGAGGGCAGGGACCTATGGCTACACCTTC. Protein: CASRRAGTYGYTF.

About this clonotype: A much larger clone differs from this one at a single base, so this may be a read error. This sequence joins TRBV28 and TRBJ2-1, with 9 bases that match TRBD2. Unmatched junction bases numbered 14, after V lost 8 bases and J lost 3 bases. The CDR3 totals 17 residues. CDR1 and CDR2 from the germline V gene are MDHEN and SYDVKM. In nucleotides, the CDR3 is TGTGCCAGCCTCCGTATACTAGCGGGCTCATACTACAATGAGCAGTTCTTC. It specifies CASLRILAGSYYNEQFF.

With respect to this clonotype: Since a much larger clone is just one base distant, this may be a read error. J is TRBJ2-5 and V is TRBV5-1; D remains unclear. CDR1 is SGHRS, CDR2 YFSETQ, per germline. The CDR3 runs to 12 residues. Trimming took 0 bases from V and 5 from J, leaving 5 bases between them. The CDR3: CASSLENETQYF. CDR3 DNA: TGCGCCAGCAGCTTGGAGAATGAGACCCAGTACTTC.

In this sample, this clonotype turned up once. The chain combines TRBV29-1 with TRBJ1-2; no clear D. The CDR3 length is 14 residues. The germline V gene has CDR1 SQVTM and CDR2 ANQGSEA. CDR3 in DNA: TGCAGTTGTCCGGAACTGGGCCATAACTATGGCTACACCTTC. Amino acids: CSCPELGHNYGYTF.

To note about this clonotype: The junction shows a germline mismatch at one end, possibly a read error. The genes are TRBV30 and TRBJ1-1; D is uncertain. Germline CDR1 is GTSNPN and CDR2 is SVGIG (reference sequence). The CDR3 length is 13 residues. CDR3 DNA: TGTTCCTGGAGTAAACAACGAAACACTGAAGCTTTCTTT. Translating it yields CSWSKQRNTEAFF. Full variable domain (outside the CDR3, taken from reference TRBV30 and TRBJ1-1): SQTIHQWPATLVQPVGSPLSLECTVEGTSNPNLYWYRQAAGRGLQLLFYSVGIGQISSEVPQNLSASRPQDRQFILSSKKLLLSDSGFYLCSWSKQRNTEAFFGQGTRLTVV.

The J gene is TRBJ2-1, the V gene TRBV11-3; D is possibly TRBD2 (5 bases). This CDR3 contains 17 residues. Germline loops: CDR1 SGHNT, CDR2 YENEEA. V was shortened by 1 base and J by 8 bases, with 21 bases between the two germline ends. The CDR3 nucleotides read TGTGCCAGCAGCTTAGGTCGTGGGGAGTGGTGTGTCTATGAGCAGTTCTTC. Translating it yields CASSLGRGEWCVYEQFF.

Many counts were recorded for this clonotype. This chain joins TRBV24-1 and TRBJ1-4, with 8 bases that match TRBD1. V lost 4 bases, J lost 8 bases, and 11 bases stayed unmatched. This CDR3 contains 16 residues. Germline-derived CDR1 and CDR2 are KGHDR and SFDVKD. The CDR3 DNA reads TGTGCCACCAGTGAAACCGGACAGGGAGGAGAGGAAAAACTGTTTTTT. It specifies CATSETGQGGEEKLFF.

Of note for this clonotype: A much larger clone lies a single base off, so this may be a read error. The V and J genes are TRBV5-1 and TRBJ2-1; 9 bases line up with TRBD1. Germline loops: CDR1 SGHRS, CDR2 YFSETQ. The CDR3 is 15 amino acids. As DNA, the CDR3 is TGCGCCAGCAGCTTGGGACAGGGGGATCGCAATGTGCAGTTCTTC. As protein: CASSLGQGDRNVQFF. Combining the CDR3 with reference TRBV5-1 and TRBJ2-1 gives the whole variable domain KAGVTQTPRYLIKTRGQQVTLSCSPISGHRSVSWYQQTPGQGLQFLFEYFSETQRNKGNFPGRFSGRQFSNSRSEMNVSTLELGDSALYLCASSLGQGDRNVQFFGPGTRLTVL.

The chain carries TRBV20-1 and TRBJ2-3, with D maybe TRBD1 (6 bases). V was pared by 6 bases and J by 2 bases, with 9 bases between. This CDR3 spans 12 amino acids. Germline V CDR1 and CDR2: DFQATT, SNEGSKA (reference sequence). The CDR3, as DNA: TGCAGTGCCCACAGGGACACAGATACGCAGTATTTT. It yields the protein CSAHRDTDTQYF.